One sample yielded the 14 T cell receptor beta chains listed below, sequenced in a study of shared clonotypes between healthy human individuals. Generated by immunoSEQ multiplex PCR, the TCRdb table keeps only in-frame clones and is missing some. This sample has 1 million to 1.2 million clones, with roughly 80% found just once. Material for sequencing was memory CD4+ T cells from PBMCs. Stated subset: CD45RA-negative fraction. The receptors shown here come from a man aged 18 to 30 in good health. Some clones in this sample may be carry-over from other donors' samples.

V gene TRBV7-6 combines with J gene TRBJ1-5; D gene uncertain. CDR1 SGHVS and CDR2 FNYEAQ come from the germline V gene. This CDR3 contains 13 residues. V was pared by 4 bases and J by 5 bases, with 9 bases between. CDR3: CASSSGRDQPQHF. The CDR3 DNA sequence: TGTGCCAGCAGCTCGGGGAGGGATCAGCCCCAGCATTTT.

The genes are TRBV23-1 and TRBJ1-1; weak D call: TRBD1 (5 bases). TRBV23-1 is labeled an ORF, and its function is uncertain. The CDR3 has 15 residues. V was shortened by 6 bases and J by 4 bases, with 18 bases between the two germline ends. The CDR3 protein is CASRMTVLRGTEAFF. The CDR3 DNA is TGCGCCAGCAGGATGACAGTACTCCGGGGCACTGAAGCTTTCTTT.

The chain joins TRBV19 to TRBJ2-7; tentative D call: TRBD1 (6 bases). Germline CDR1 is LNHDA and CDR2 is SQIVND (reference sequence). The CDR3 length is 17 residues. Trimming left V 1 base short and J 1 base short, with 17 bases between. The CDR3 spells CASSIGRGEVGSYEQYF. The CDR3 DNA is TGTGCCAGTAGTATAGGCAGGGGCGAGGTTGGGTCCTACGAGCAGTACTTC.

The V and J genes are TRBV11-2 and TRBJ2-2; possible D gene TRBD2, 6 bases. With 7 bases removed from V and 1 base from J, the gap between germline ends came to 13 bases. This CDR3 region has 15 residues. CDR1 SGHAT and CDR2 FQNNGV come from the germline V gene. Here the CDR3 reads CASNPGLLNTGELFF. CDR3 bases: TGTGCCAGCAACCCGGGACTCCTGAACACCGGGGAGCTGTTTTTT. The full variable domain, with the rest looked up from reference TRBV11-2 and TRBJ2-2, is EAGVAQSPRYKIIEKRQSVAFWCNPISGHATLYWYQQILGQGPKLLIQFQNNGVVDDSQLPKDRFSAERLKGVDSTLKIQPAKLEDSAVYLCASNPGLLNTGELFFGEGSRLTVL.

Only a few counts were recorded for this clone. The chain is built from TRBV6-1 and TRBJ2-7; D is undetermined. V lost 3 bases to trimming and J lost 0 bases, with 9 bases between them. CDR1 and CDR2 (germline): MNHNS, SASEGT. The CDR3 extends over 14 amino acids. This CDR3 is CASSEQRFSYEQYF. CDR3 nucleotides: TGTGCCAGCAGTGAGCAGCGTTTCTCCTACGAGCAGTACTTC.

J is TRBJ2-3 and V is TRBV20-1; no clear D gene. The CDR3 totals 11 residues. Germline V CDR1 and CDR2: DFQATT, SNEGSKA (reference sequence). Deletions cut 6 bases from V and 7 bases from J, with 11 bases between. CDR3 sequence: CSADETYTQYF. The CDR3 bases are TGCAGTGCGGACGAGACATATACGCAGTATTTT.

The genes are TRBV4-1 and TRBJ1-5; D is ambiguous. The CDR3 is 15 residues long. The germline gives CDR1 MGHRA, CDR2 YSYEKL. V was clipped by 3 bases and J by 2 bases, with 11 bases between them. CDR3 sequence: CASSQSIRGNQPQHF. CDR3 sequence (DNA): TGCGCCAGCAGCCAGTCCATTAGGGGCAATCAGCCCCAGCATTTT.

The chain links TRBV5-4 to TRBJ2-5; D unclear. Germline CDR1 reads SGHNT; CDR2 reads YYREEE (reference sequence). The CDR3 is 9 amino acids. V was trimmed by 9 bases and J by 4 bases, leaving 4 bases between them. The CDR3 is CAKGETQYF. CDR3 sequence (DNA): TGTGCCAAAGGAGAGACCCAGTACTTC.

This chain connects TRBV28 to TRBJ2-1; no clear D gene. V lost 6 bases to trimming and J lost 8 bases, with 20 bases between them. CDR3 length: 15 residues. CDR1 MDHEN and CDR2 SYDVKM come from the germline V gene. CDR3 DNA: TGTGCCAGCAGCCCCCAGGACGGGCTGGACCATGAGCAGTTCTTC. Encoded protein: CASSPQDGLDHEQFF.

The rearrangement joins TRBV5-1 to TRBJ2-1; 9 bases align to TRBD1. J lost 8 bases, V lost 4 bases, and 10 bases had no gene match. Looked up from germline, CDR1 is SGHRS and CDR2 is YFSETQ. The length of the CDR3 is 15 residues. The DNA for the CDR3 is TGCGCCAGCAGCGTGGACAGGGGAGGTTCGGATGAGCAGTTCTTC. Translating gives CASSVDRGGSDEQFF.

The V gene is TRBV2, the J gene TRBJ2-5; maybe TRBD2 (6 bases). The DNA matches TRBJ2-7 better at its end, which makes the J call doubtful. The CDR3 runs to 13 residues. The germline V gene encodes CDR1 SNHLY and CDR2 FYNNEI. The CDR3 reads CASRPSVTYEQYF. DNA of the CDR3: TGTGCCAGCAGGCCTAGCGTAACCTACGAGCAGTACTTC.

The chain is built from TRBV5-4 and TRBJ2-3; D possibly corresponds to TRBD2 (6 bases). The CDR3 extends over 14 amino acids. V lost 1 base and J 4 bases, leaving 10 bases between the germline ends. Germline CDR1 SGHNT, CDR2 YYREEE (reference sequence). CDR3 in amino acids: CASSLHGSADTQYF. CDR3 nucleotide sequence: TGTGCCAGCAGCTTGCACGGGAGTGCAGATACGCAGTATTTT. Full variable domain (rest looked up from reference TRBV5-4 and TRBJ2-3): ETGVTQSPTHLIKTRGQQVTLRCSSQSGHNTVSWYQQALGQGPQFIFQYYREEENGRGNFPPRFSGLQFPNYSSELNVNALELDDSALYLCASSLHGSADTQYFGPGTRLTVL.

The rearrangement links TRBV14 to TRBJ2-5, with 7 bases lining up with TRBD1. Germline CDR1 SGHDN, CDR2 FVKESK. The CDR3 totals 14 residues. Losses at the gene ends were 2 bases for V and 5 bases for J; bases not matched to a gene: 5. The chain's CDR3 is CASSQMRGLETQYF. The CDR3 DNA sequence: TGTGCCAGCAGCCAAATGAGGGGGCTTGAGACCCAGTACTTC.

The chain carries TRBV19 and TRBJ2-7; TRBD1 aligns across 7 bases. V lost 4 bases, J lost 0 bases, and 6 bases stayed unmatched. The germline gives CDR1 LNHDA, CDR2 SQIVND (reference sequence). CDR3 length: 15 residues. The CDR3 region has the DNA TGTGCCAGTAGTAAAAGCCGGGACAGCTCCTACGAGCAGTACTTC. It codes for CASSKSRDSSYEQYF. Full variable domain (rest looked up from reference TRBV19 and TRBJ2-7): DGGITQSPKYLFRKEGQNVTLSCEQNLNHDAMYWYRQDPGQGLRLIYYSQIVNDFQKGDIAEGYSVSREKKESFPLTVTSAQKNPTAFYLCASSKSRDSSYEQYFGPGTRLTVT.